The 6 T cell receptor beta chains presented below share a single source sample, sequenced in a study of T cell repertoires in ileal Crohn's disease. Time point indicated: neoterminal ileum biopsy at postoperative endoscopy, about 6 months after surgery. Sequenced by immunoSEQ multiplex PCR; TCRdb stores in-frame clones only, minus some. The data contain about 5,300 clones, about four fifths of them singletons. Sequenced sample: ileal tissue. These receptors came from an adult with Crohn's disease.

The chain couples TRBV5-1 to TRBJ2-1; the D gene is possibly TRBD1 (6 bases). The CDR3 is made up of 15 amino acids. Trimming stripped 4 bases from V and 3 bases from J, with 14 bases between. Germline V lookup: CDR1 SGHRS, CDR2 YFSETQ. The CDR3 sequence is CASSRPDSLYNEQFF. DNA for the CDR3: TGCGCCAGCAGCCGCCCGGACAGTCTCTACAATGAGCAGTTCTTC. Combining the CDR3 with reference TRBV5-1 and TRBJ2-1 gives the whole variable domain KAGVTQTPRYLIKTRGQQVTLSCSPISGHRSVSWYQQTPGQGLQFLFEYFSETQRNKGNFPGRFSGRQFSNSRSEMNVSTLELGDSALYLCASSRPDSLYNEQFFGPGTRLTVL.

This rearrangement joins TRBV5-1 to TRBJ1-1; TRBD1 might be the D (6 bases). Germline CDR1 SGHRS, CDR2 YFSETQ. The V end lost 5 bases, the J end lost 3 bases, and 17 bases lay between the germline ends. The CDR3 sequence is 15 residues long. The CDR3: CASSQRLRGDTEAFF. The CDR3 region has the DNA TGCGCCAGCAGTCAAAGGCTCAGGGGAGACACTGAAGCTTTCTTT.

The V call is TRBV16, the J call TRBJ1-1, with a possible D match to TRBD1 (5 bases). The germline gives CDR1 KGHSY, CDR2 FQNENV. V lost 0 bases to trimming and J lost 4 bases, with 12 bases between them. This CDR3 has 15 amino acids. The CDR3 is CASSQSTGLGTEAFF. The CDR3 nucleotides are TGTGCCAGCAGCCAATCAACGGGGCTCGGCACTGAAGCTTTCTTT.

This chain links TRBV30 with TRBJ1-6; perhaps TRBD1 as D (6 bases). The germline V and J ends were trimmed by 8 bases and 0 bases, with 14 bases remaining between them. CDR3 length equals 15 residues. The V gene's germline CDR1 is GTSNPN and CDR2 SVGIG (reference sequence). CDR3: CAGKQGSSYNSPLHF. The CDR3 bases are TGTGCCGGGAAACAGGGTAGCTCCTATAATTCACCCCTCCACTTT.

The chain recombines TRBV5-1 with TRBJ1-1; a possible D gene is TRBD1 (5 bases). Deletions cut 0 bases from V and 4 bases from J, with 10 bases between. Germline CDR1 SGHRS, CDR2 YFSETQ. The CDR3 runs to 14 residues. CDR3 loop: CASSLASGGTEAFF. The CDR3 nucleotides read TGCGCCAGCAGCTTGGCAAGCGGGGGCACTGAAGCTTTCTTT.

The chain has TRBV29-1 and TRBJ1-2; a possible D gene is TRBD1 (6 bases). The CDR3 sequence is 12 residues long. V lost 4 bases and J 2 bases, leaving 8 bases between the germline ends. Germline CDR1 and CDR2: SQVTM and ANQGSEA. The CDR3 spells CSVGQANYGYTF. The CDR3 nucleotides read TGCAGCGTTGGACAGGCAAACTATGGCTACACCTTC.